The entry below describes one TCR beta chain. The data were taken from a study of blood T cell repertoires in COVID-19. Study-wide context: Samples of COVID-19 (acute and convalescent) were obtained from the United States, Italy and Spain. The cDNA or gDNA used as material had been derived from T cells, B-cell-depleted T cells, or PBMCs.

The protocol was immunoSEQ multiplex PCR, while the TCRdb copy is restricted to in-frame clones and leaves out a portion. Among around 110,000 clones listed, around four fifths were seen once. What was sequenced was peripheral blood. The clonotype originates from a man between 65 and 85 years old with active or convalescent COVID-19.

CDR3 sequence reads: CASSLSQGSYEQYF. The CDR3 coding sequence is TGTGCCAGCAGCTTATCTCAGGGATCCTACGAGCAGTACTTC. This chain uses TRBV7-2 with TRBJ2-7; TRBD1 might be the D (5 bases). The CDR3 contains 14 residues. Trimming pared 2 bases from V and 1 base from J, leaving 9 bases between. Germline loops: CDR1 SGHTA, CDR2 FQGNSA.